Listed below are T cell receptor beta chains from one sample, sequenced in a study of monozygotic twins with inflammatory bowel disease. TCRdb re-called the 5' RACE reads; every CDR3 protein appears as one record, without DNA. The sample table includes around 99,000 distinct CDR3 sequences. Specimen: blood. Source of these receptors: a human donor with ulcerative colitis or Crohn's disease, or a healthy co-twin of an affected twin (not recorded which). Each CDR3 is given with its conserved first and last residue.

j_gene: TRBJ1-2
v_gene: TRBV6-2/TRBV6-3
CDR3aa: CASSRDYGYTF

j_gene: TRBJ2-3
v_gene: TRBV5-1
CDR3aa: CASSRTSTADTQYF

j_gene: TRBJ2-5
v_gene: TRBV7-2
CDR3aa: CASSPRERNQETQYF

j_gene: TRBJ2-3
v_gene: TRBV6-1
CDR3aa: CAGALGTDTQYF

j_gene: TRBJ2-3
v_gene: TRBV20-1
CDR3aa: CSATLPGLAGGPTDTQYF

j_gene: TRBJ2-1
v_gene: TRBV29-1
CDR3aa: CSFFLLGGPYNEQFF

j_gene: TRBJ2-7
v_gene: TRBV7-2
CDR3aa: CASSLNPGTGGEQYF

j_gene: TRBJ1-3
v_gene: TRBV6-1
CDR3aa: CASTLTGIGGNTIYF

j_gene: TRBJ2-7
v_gene: TRBV13
CDR3aa: CASSLATGGFAYEQYF

j_gene: TRBJ1-2
v_gene: TRBV12-3/TRBV12-4
CDR3aa: CASSFQGDYGYTF

j_gene: TRBJ2-3
v_gene: TRBV7-1
CDR3aa: CASSSVEDTQYF

j_gene: TRBJ1-2
v_gene: TRBV20-1
CDR3aa: CSAIRQGEYGYTF

j_gene: TRBJ2-3
v_gene: TRBV3-1
CDR3aa: CASSQGTDTQYF

j_gene: TRBJ2-1
v_gene: TRBV9
CDR3aa: CASSVATTRGSSYNEQFF

j_gene: TRBJ2-7
v_gene: TRBV28
CDR3aa: CASNQQGFGAGQYF

j_gene: TRBJ1-4
v_gene: TRBV11-2
CDR3aa: CASSYNRGREKLFF

j_gene: TRBJ2-7
v_gene: TRBV5-1
CDR3aa: CASSLEGWGTAYEQYF

j_gene: TRBJ1-1
v_gene: TRBV10-3
CDR3aa: CAITGTGNTEAFF

j_gene: TRBJ1-5
v_gene: TRBV20-1
CDR3aa: CSARETGNQPQHF

j_gene: TRBJ2-3
v_gene: TRBV7-8
CDR3aa: CASSLIDLVGADTQYF

j_gene: TRBJ1-1
v_gene: TRBV10-3
CDR3aa: CAIRGIEMNTEAFF

j_gene: TRBJ2-7
v_gene: TRBV4-2
CDR3aa: CASSQDGGGSYEQYF

j_gene: TRBJ2-3
v_gene: TRBV7-2
CDR3aa: CASSLVEDTQYF

j_gene: TRBJ1-4
v_gene: TRBV6-1
CDR3aa: CASSEAGTVSEKLFF

j_gene: TRBJ1-4
v_gene: TRBV7-9
CDR3aa: CASSFSQEKLFF

j_gene: TRBJ1-5
v_gene: TRBV6-2/TRBV6-3
CDR3aa: CASSYPWTDYSNQPQHF

j_gene: TRBJ2-5
v_gene: TRBV15
CDR3aa: CATRTSGQETQYF

j_gene: TRBJ1-4
v_gene: TRBV27
CDR3aa: CASRPHSGQGEKLFF

j_gene: TRBJ2-7
v_gene: TRBV5-1
CDR3aa: CASSGTSGGYEQYF

j_gene: TRBJ1-1
v_gene: TRBV4-2
CDR3aa: CASDRPGNTEAFF

j_gene: TRBJ1-5
v_gene: TRBV24-1
CDR3aa: CATSDLQAGVGWTQHF

j_gene: TRBJ1-1
v_gene: TRBV5-1
CDR3aa: CASSPGVNTEAFF

j_gene: TRBJ2-5
v_gene: TRBV4-2
CDR3aa: CASSQDREGGETQYF

j_gene: TRBJ1-5
v_gene: TRBV20-1
CDR3aa: CSAREFVGQPQHF

j_gene: TRBJ1-5
v_gene: TRBV7-2
CDR3aa: CASSPSVGVHQPQHF

j_gene: TRBJ1-3
v_gene: TRBV7-9
CDR3aa: CASSANRGQLNTIYF

j_gene: TRBJ2-7
v_gene: TRBV5-1
CDR3aa: CASSPHGEPRLREQYF

j_gene: TRBJ1-1
v_gene: TRBV6-5
CDR3aa: CASSYAGTWGGADTEAFF

j_gene: TRBJ1-1
v_gene: TRBV29-1
CDR3aa: CSVLLGSHKAFF

j_gene: TRBJ2-1
v_gene: TRBV12-3/TRBV12-4
CDR3aa: CASSLGQGVFHEQFF

j_gene: TRBJ1-5
v_gene: TRBV5-6
CDR3aa: CASSGMDQPQHF

j_gene: TRBJ1-2
v_gene: TRBV4-2
CDR3aa: CASSQGVVVVYGYTF

j_gene: TRBJ2-5
v_gene: TRBV12-3/TRBV12-4
CDR3aa: CASSSRDRDETQYF

j_gene: TRBJ2-3
v_gene: TRBV20-1
CDR3aa: CSAPNPTSGGTDTQYF

j_gene: TRBJ1-2
v_gene: TRBV7-2
CDR3aa: CASSLVRPGMGHGYTF

j_gene: TRBJ2-2
v_gene: TRBV28
CDR3aa: CASTAGGLTGELFF

j_gene: TRBJ2-1
v_gene: TRBV6-7
CDR3aa: CASSYSRVSSYNEQFF

j_gene: TRBJ2-3
v_gene: TRBV7-9
CDR3aa: CASSPFRLAGRDTQYF

j_gene: TRBJ2-7
v_gene: TRBV29-1
CDR3aa: CSVRQGVRYEQYF

j_gene: TRBJ1-5
v_gene: TRBV11-2
CDR3aa: CASSLVAASNQPQHF

j_gene: TRBJ2-6
v_gene: TRBV6-4
CDR3aa: CASSSGSGANVLTF

j_gene: TRBJ2-1
v_gene: TRBV28
CDR3aa: CASSPRLDHNEQFF